One sample yielded the 5 T cell receptor beta chains listed below, sequenced in a study of shared clonotypes between healthy human individuals (dated by TCRdb to between 2020 and 2021). Library preparation was by the immunoSEQ multiplex PCR assay. Here the immuneACCESS table is served through TCRdb, limited to in-frame sequences with V and J called. Missing clones are a known gap in these copies; in checked studies unresolved V genes cover under half, and the rest lacks a known reason. The sample table lists some 1.4 million clones, over 95% of them with a count of one. Together, the top ten hold roughly 1.2% of the sample. The source material was naive CD4+ T cells sorted from blood. The cell subset or site label of this sample denotes: CD45RA+ positively selected. Receptors originate from a man aged 25-45 years in good health.

The chain has TRBV6-6 and TRBJ2-2; D ambiguous. The length of the CDR3 is 14 residues. Trimming took off 7 bases at V and 7 bases at J, with 16 bases between the two ends. CDR1 is MNHNY, CDR2 SVGAGI, per germline (reference sequence). The CDR3 protein is CASNWVESGGELFF. CDR3 coding DNA: TGTGCCAGCAACTGGGTCGAGTCGGGCGGGGAGCTGTTTTTT.

The chain links TRBV7-3 to TRBJ2-3, with a weak D call TRBD2 (5 bases). This CDR3 is built from 15 residues. V lost 3 bases, J lost 4 bases, and 14 bases lay in between. The germline gives CDR1 SGHTA, CDR2 FQGTGA. This CDR3 reads CASSFRLAGADTQYF. The DNA for the CDR3 is TGTGCCAGCAGCTTTCGACTTGCGGGCGCAGATACGCAGTATTTT.

This chain joins TRBV6-1 and TRBJ2-7, with 8 bases aligning to TRBD1. Germline assignment: CDR1 MNHNS and CDR2 SASEGT. The CDR3 totals 15 residues. V dropped 2 bases and J dropped 6; count of bases not matched to a gene: 9. CDR3 nucleotides: TGTGCCAGCAGTGAAAGACAGGGGTTAGTCGGCGAGCAGTACTTC. Translation gives CASSERQGLVGEQYF.

The V gene is TRBV30, the J gene TRBJ2-7; D might be TRBD2 (6 bases). CDR1 and CDR2 (germline): GTSNPN, SVGIG (reference sequence). CDR3 size: 15 residues. V shed 2 bases and J shed 4 bases, with 18 bases lying between them. CDR3 DNA sequence: TGTGCCTGGAGTCTGGCACGGGGGAGTCAGTACGAGCAGTACTTC. Its protein is CAWSLARGSQYEQYF.

The chain recombines TRBV14 with TRBJ2-2, with D perhaps matching TRBD1 (5 bases). Looked up from germline, CDR1 is SGHDN and CDR2 is FVKESK. Trimming pared 0 bases from V and 6 bases from J, leaving 17 bases between. This CDR3 region has 17 residues. CDR3 sequence: CASSQDRAAVVAGELFF. CDR3 in DNA: TGTGCCAGCAGCCAAGACAGGGCCGCGGTCGTCGCCGGGGAGCTGTTTTTT. Filled out from reference TRBV14 and TRBJ2-2, the complete variable domain reads EAGVTQFPSHSVIEKGQTVTLRCDPISGHDNLYWYRRVMGKEIKFLLHFVKESKQDESGMPNNRFLAERTGGTYSTLKVQPAELEDSGVYFCASSQDRAAVVAGELFFGEGSRLTVL.